The entry below describes one TCR beta chain. This entry belongs to a study of cytomegalovirus exposure and HLA in healthy donors. Trimming took 8 bases from V and 1 from J; bases not matched to a gene: 8. This CDR3 region has 15 residues. Germline V gives CDR1 ENHRY, CDR2 SYGVKD. PCR involved 60 Vbeta and 13 Jbeta primers. Libraries were prepared by immunoSEQ multiplex PCR; TCRdb keeps only in-frame clonotypes and omits some of them. The repertoire holds approximately 100,000 clones, with roughly 70% as singletons. The chain recombines TRBV10-3 with TRBJ2-3, with 8 bases fitting TRBD2. The receptor's source is a woman aged 18-35 years in good health and CMV-seropositive. Specimen: PBMCs. CDR3 DNA sequence: TGTGCCATCCTCCGAGCGGGAGAGGGCACAGATACGCAGTATTTT. Its translation is CAILRAGEGTDTQYF.